A single sample is the source of the 28 T cell receptor beta chains below, sequenced in a study of blood T cell repertoires in COVID-19. Clones were sequenced by immunoSEQ multiplex PCR, and TCRdb holds only the in-frame ones, with some missing. The repertoire holds over 250,000 clones, approximately 88% seen once, with around 0.8% in the top ten. The sequencing input was peripheral blood. The receptor source for this set is a woman in her thirties with acute or convalescent COVID-19.

In nucleotides, the CDR3 is TGTGCCAGCTCACCTGCGGGACAGCGCACAGATACGCAGTATTTT. Translated, it gives CASSPAGQRTDTQYF. The chain carries TRBV18 and TRBJ2-3; TRBD1 might be the D (7 bases). CDR3 length equals 15 residues. Trimming stripped 3 bases from V and 1 base from J, with 11 bases between. The germline CDR1 and CDR2 sequences are KGHSH and LQKENI.

The genes are TRBV5-4 and TRBJ2-7; 10 positions agree with TRBD2. The germline V gene encodes CDR1 SGHNT and CDR2 YYREEE (reference sequence). J gave up 4 bases and V 0 bases, and 4 bases lay outside the gene matches. The CDR3 is 15 residues long. The CDR3 sequence is CASSLGSGRGYEQYF. Written as DNA, the CDR3 is TGTGCCAGCAGCTTGGGCAGCGGGAGGGGATACGAGCAGTACTTC.

The V gene is TRBV19, the J gene TRBJ1-3; 9 bases line up with TRBD1. Trimming cost V 2 bases and J 6 bases; bases outside gene matches: 8. CDR3 length: 16 residues. Germline CDR1 reads LNHDA; CDR2 reads SQIVND (reference sequence). The CDR3 bases are TGTGCCAGTAGTATACAAGCTGACAGGGGGAAAAACACCATATATTTT. Its protein is CASSIQADRGKNTIYF.

V and J are TRBV10-2 and TRBJ2-3; perhaps TRBD1 as D (5 bases). Trimming took 7 bases from V and 2 from J, leaving 19 bases between them. The CDR3 covers 16 residues. In germline, CDR1 is WSHSY, CDR2 SAAADI. CDR3 bases: TGCGCCAGCACTCGAGTGGGGCAGGGCCCCACAGATACGCAGTATTTT. Its protein product is CASTRVGQGPTDTQYF.

This clone was seen repeatedly, ten times or more. The chain combines TRBV9 with TRBJ2-5; D is perhaps TRBD2 (6 bases). CDR1 and CDR2 from the germline V gene are SGDLS and YYNGEE. There are 14 residues in the CDR3. V dropped 4 bases and J dropped 5 bases, with 15 bases sitting between them. The CDR3 is CASSLGPGGETQYF. The CDR3 DNA follows: TGTGCCAGCAGCCTCGGACCCGGGGGTGAGACCCAGTACTTC.

V is TRBV3-1 (or the pseudogene TRBV3-2) and J is TRBJ1-1, with TRBD1 identical over 8 bases. Germline CDR1 is LGHDT and CDR2 is YNNKEL (reference sequence). The CDR3 contains 15 residues. V was clipped by 3 bases and J by 0 bases; unmatched bases: 3. The CDR3 DNA sequence: TGTGCCAGCAGCCAGGGACAGGTTTTGAACACTGAAGCTTTCTTT. Its translation: CASSQGQVLNTEAFF.

The genes are TRBV14 and TRBJ2-2, with TRBD1 matching over 7 bases. V lost 4 bases, J lost 7 bases, and 3 bases stayed unmatched. This CDR3 has 13 amino acids. Germline assignment: CDR1 SGHDN and CDR2 FVKESK. Here the CDR3 reads CASSPGTVGELFF. The CDR3 nucleotides are TGTGCCAGCAGCCCCGGGACAGTCGGGGAGCTGTTTTTT.

V is TRBV5-5 and J is TRBJ2-7; TRBD1 aligns across 7 bases. Germline-derived CDR1 and CDR2 are SGHKS and YYEKEE (reference sequence). V shed 4 bases, J shed 3 bases, and the junction held 4 bases outside the gene matches. CDR3 length: 13 amino acids. The DNA of the CDR3 is TGTGCCAGCAGCCCGGGGACAGTCTACGAGCAGTACTTC. It codes for CASSPGTVYEQYF.

The CDR3 DNA reads as TGTGCCAGCAGTCCGGGGACTAGCGGCCAAGGGCAGTATTTT. This sequence encodes CASSPGTSGQGQYF. The rearrangement joins TRBV25-1 to TRBJ2-3, with TRBD2 identical over 11 bases. Germline V gene lookup returns CDR1 MGHDK and CDR2 SYGVNS. The V segment lost 5 bases and the J segment 11 bases; nucleotides outside the gene matches: 9. The CDR3 spans 14 residues.

The J gene is TRBJ1-3, the V gene TRBV9; the match to TRBD1 covers 7 bases. There are 16 residues in the CDR3. CDR1 is SGDLS, CDR2 YYNGEE, per germline. Trimming cost V 0 bases and J 0 bases; bases outside gene matches: 3. The CDR3 bases are TGTGCCAGCAGCGTAGGACAGGGAGGCTCTGGAAACACCATATATTTT. Encoded protein: CASSVGQGGSGNTIYF.

Here the CDR3 reads CASSLGGGRTSYEQYF. CDR3 sequence (DNA): TGTGCCAGCAGCTTGGGTGGCGGGAGGACATCCTACGAGCAGTACTTC. The V and J genes are TRBV5-4 and TRBJ2-7; 8 bases line up with TRBD2. The germline V gene has CDR1 SGHNT and CDR2 YYREEE (reference sequence). After removal of 0 bases from V and 1 base from J, the junction contained 6 bases not matched to a gene. The CDR3 runs 16 residues.

The chain joins TRBV3-1 (or the pseudogene TRBV3-2) to TRBJ2-5; TRBD2 aligns across 7 bases. V lost 4 bases, J lost 8 bases, and 7 bases stayed unmatched. Germline V gene sequence: CDR1 LGHDT, CDR2 YNNKEL (reference sequence). This CDR3 comprises 13 residues. The CDR3 DNA reads as TGTGCCAGCAGCCCAGGGACTATAGGAACCCAGTACTTC. It is translated as CASSPGTIGTQYF.

The chain recombines TRBV5-6 with TRBJ2-3; 10 bases are shared with TRBD2. Per the germline V gene, CDR1 is SGHDT and CDR2 is YYEEEE. The CDR3 consists of 16 residues. V shed 1 base, J shed 10 bases, and the junction held 12 bases outside the gene matches. In nucleotides, the CDR3 is TGTGCCAGCAGCTTGTTGTCTAGCGGGAGTTGGGAGGCGCAGTATTTT. Protein: CASSLLSSGSWEAQYF.

The CDR3 DNA sequence: TGTGCCAGTAGAGGGGGCGCAGCTAATGAAAAACTGTTTTTT. Its translation is CASRGGAANEKLFF. The genes are TRBV19 and TRBJ1-4; the match to TRBD1 covers 7 bases. With 6 bases clipped from V and 3 bases from J, the junction kept 4 bases outside the gene matches. CDR1 and CDR2 from the germline V gene are LNHDA and SQIVND (reference sequence). This CDR3 has 14 residues.

The chain carries TRBV6-5 and TRBJ2-3; no reliable D call. The germline V gene has CDR1 MNHEY and CDR2 SVGAGI. The CDR3 is made up of 16 amino acids. The germline V and J ends were trimmed by 0 bases and 2 bases, with 12 bases remaining between them. The CDR3 DNA reads as TGTGCCAGCAGTTACTCTGAGATAGCCGTCACAGATACGCAGTATTTT. This sequence encodes CASSYSEIAVTDTQYF.

The chain couples TRBV12-3 or TRBV12-4 to TRBJ1-1, with D uncertain. Trimming took 8 bases from V and 1 from J, leaving 11 bases between them. The CDR3 runs 13 residues. Here the CDR3 DNA reads TGTGCCAGCCGGGATTATTCGAACACTGAAGCTTTCTTT. Translating gives CASRDYSNTEAFF.

This sequence joins TRBV30 and TRBJ1-4; D is unresolved. The CDR3 contains 12 residues. The germline V gene encodes CDR1 GTSNPN and CDR2 SVGIG (reference sequence). With 5 bases removed from V and 11 bases from J, the gap between germline ends came to 15 bases. CDR3 DNA: TGTGCCTGGGGGGAGGCCGGGTTCAAACTGTTTTTT. Amino acid sequence: CAWGEAGFKLFF.

This clone was seen only a few times. The chain combines TRBV7-2 with TRBJ2-7, with a possible D match to TRBD2 (7 bases). The CDR3 runs to 15 residues. The germline CDR1 and CDR2 sequences are SGHTA and FQGNSA. V shed 5 bases and J shed 2 bases, with 16 bases lying between them. DNA of the CDR3: TGTGCCAGCAGCCTAGGGGGGGGCCAAGCCTACGAGCAGTACTTC. Translating gives CASSLGGGQAYEQYF.

The genes are TRBV27 and TRBJ1-1, with D maybe TRBD1 (5 bases). Germline assignment: CDR1 MNHEY and CDR2 SMNVEV (reference sequence). This CDR3 contains 13 residues. CDR3 DNA sequence: TGTGCAATAAATCGGGGGGGGGACACTGAAGCTTTCTTT. This gives the protein CAINRGGDTEAFF.

The V gene is TRBV6-5, the J gene TRBJ1-6; 8 bases are shared with TRBD1. With V trimmed by 5 bases and J by 10 bases, 7 bases remained unmatched. The CDR3 is 14 residues long. Germline CDR1 and CDR2: MNHEY and SVGAGI. The DNA of the CDR3 is TGTGCCAGCAGTCCAGACAGGGGAGGGTCACCCCTCCACTTT. It is translated as CASSPDRGGSPLHF.

The chain combines TRBV11-3 with TRBJ2-5, with D perhaps TRBD2 (5 bases). Looked up from germline, CDR1 is SGHNT and CDR2 is YENEEA. This CDR3 is 14 amino acids long. Trimming took 2 bases from V and 3 from J, leaving 10 bases between them. The CDR3: CASSLSRGKETQYF. CDR3 bases: TGTGCCAGCAGCTTATCCCGGGGTAAAGAGACCCAGTACTTC.

V is TRBV7-2 and J is TRBJ2-1, with TRBD2 matching over 12 bases. Trimming took 4 bases from V and 6 from J; bases not matched to a gene: 7. CDR1 is SGHTA, CDR2 FQGNSA, per germline. This CDR3 has 16 amino acids. The CDR3 nucleotides read TGTGCCAGCAGCTATTCTTCTAGCGGGAGGGCCAATGAGCAGTTCTTC. Translated, it gives CASSYSSSGRANEQFF. Using reference TRBV7-2 and TRBJ2-1 for the parts outside the CDR3, the full variable domain is GAGVSQSPSNKVTEKGKDVELRCDPISGHTALYWYRQSLGQGLEFLIYFQGNSAPDKSGLPSDRFSAERTGGSVSTLTIQRTQQEDSAVYLCASSYSSSGRANEQFFGPGTRLTVL.

The chain joins TRBV19 to TRBJ2-7; 9 nucleotides line up with TRBD1. This CDR3 comprises 14 residues. From germline, CDR1 is LNHDA and CDR2 SQIVND (reference sequence). V trimming: 2 bases; J trimming: 5 bases; junction bases outside the gene matches: 4. The CDR3 DNA follows: TGTGCCAGTAGTATAACAGGGGGCTTGGACGAGCAGTACTTC. Translated, it gives CASSITGGLDEQYF.

This chain joins TRBV6-5 and TRBJ2-3; no firm D call. CDR1 MNHEY and CDR2 SVGAGI come from the germline V gene. The V end was cut by 5 bases, the J end by 3 bases, with 12 bases between. The CDR3 is made up of 14 amino acids. CDR3 loop: CASSTSRRTDTQYF. The CDR3 DNA reads TGTGCCAGCAGTACCTCTCGTCGGACAGATACGCAGTATTTT.

V gene TRBV13 combines with J gene TRBJ2-2; 9 positions match TRBD2. The V gene's germline CDR1 is PRHDT and CDR2 FYEKMQ (reference sequence). CDR3 size: 14 residues. Losses at the gene ends were 2 bases for V and 6 bases for J; bases not matched to a gene: 1. CDR3 coding DNA: TGTGCCAGCAGCTTACAGCGGGAGGCCGGGGAGCTGTTTTTT. Its translation: CASSLQREAGELFF.

This chain's CDR3 is CASSLETSGRVIYEQYF. DNA for the CDR3: TGTGCCAGCAGCTTAGAAACTAGCGGGAGGGTTATCTACGAGCAGTACTTC. This chain links TRBV7-2 with TRBJ2-7, with 13 bases that match TRBD2. The CDR3 length is 17 residues. Losses at the gene ends were 1 base for V and 3 bases for J; bases not matched to a gene: 6. Germline CDR1 reads SGHTA; CDR2 reads FQGNSA.

The chain links TRBV7-2 to TRBJ1-6, with TRBD1 matching over 8 bases. V shed 4 bases and J 5 bases; nucleotides not matched to a gene: 10. The CDR3 is 17 residues long. Germline loops: CDR1 SGHTA, CDR2 FQGNSA. CDR3 sequence reads: CASSSRTGMGNNSPLHF. CDR3 coding DNA: TGTGCCAGCAGCTCTCGGACAGGGATGGGTAATAATTCACCCCTCCACTTT.

The chain carries TRBV30 and TRBJ2-7; TRBD2 agrees at 9 bases. Germline V gene sequence: CDR1 GTSNPN, CDR2 SVGIG (reference sequence). V trimming: 2 bases; J trimming: 3 bases; junction bases outside the gene matches: 2. The CDR3 is 13 amino acids. Here the CDR3 reads CAWSLLAGYEQYF. The CDR3 DNA reads TGTGCCTGGAGTCTACTAGCGGGCTACGAGCAGTACTTC. The whole variable domain, remainder taken from reference TRBV30 and TRBJ2-7, is SQTIHQWPATLVQPVGSPLSLECTVEGTSNPNLYWYRQAAGRGLQLLFYSVGIGQISSEVPQNLSASRPQDRQFILSSKKLLLSDSGFYLCAWSLLAGYEQYFGPGTRLTVT.